A single sample is the source of the 16 T cell receptor beta chains below, sequenced in a study of blood T cell repertoires in COVID-19. Sequenced by immunoSEQ multiplex PCR; TCRdb stores in-frame clones only, minus some. The repertoire includes 200,000 or so clones, 85% to 90% of them detected once, and approximately 3.8% sits in the top ten. Material for sequencing was PBMCs or T cells enriched from blood (not recorded which). Receptors were obtained from a woman between 18 and 29 years old in a cohort exposed to, infected with or recovered from COVID-19 (not recorded which).

This chain's CDR3 is CASSQGTRYTEAFF. CDR3 nucleotides: TGTGCCAGCAGCCAAGGGACAAGATACACTGAAGCTTTCTTT. J is TRBJ1-1 and V is TRBV3-1 (or the pseudogene TRBV3-2), with a possible D match to TRBD1 (5 bases). The CDR3 consists of 14 residues. The V gene's germline CDR1 is LGHDT and CDR2 YNNKEL (reference sequence). V shed 1 base and J shed 3 bases, with 9 bases lying between them.

This chain uses TRBV5-4 with TRBJ2-2; TRBD1 matches at 7 bases. With 2 bases clipped from V and 7 bases from J, the junction kept 8 bases outside the gene matches. The CDR3 loop spans 15 amino acids. From germline, CDR1 is SGHNT and CDR2 YYREEE (reference sequence). CDR3 sequence reads: CASSLQQGLVGELFF. CDR3 bases: TGTGCCAGCAGCTTACAACAGGGGTTGGTCGGGGAGCTGTTTTTT.

The chain combines TRBV10-3 with TRBJ1-1; 7 nucleotides line up with TRBD1. The CDR3 covers 15 residues. In germline, CDR1 is ENHRY, CDR2 SYGVKD. V lost 0 bases to trimming and J lost 6 bases; unmatched junction nucleotides: 7. This chain's CDR3 is CAISESTGYTAEAFF. DNA for the CDR3: TGTGCCATCAGTGAGTCGACAGGGTATACGGCTGAAGCTTTCTTT.

This clone was found once. The J gene is TRBJ1-1, the V gene TRBV5-5, with D maybe TRBD1 (5 bases). The germline V gene encodes CDR1 SGHKS and CDR2 YYEKEE (reference sequence). The V end lost 3 bases, the J end lost 5 bases, and 17 bases lay between the germline ends. This CDR3 contains 15 residues. The CDR3 spells CASSSGFRAGTEAFF. In DNA, the CDR3 is TGTGCCAGCAGCTCTGGCTTCAGGGCGGGAACTGAAGCTTTCTTT. Full variable domain (rest looked up from reference TRBV5-5 and TRBJ1-1): DAGVTQSPTHLIKTRGQQVTLRCSPISGHKSVSWYQQVLGQGPQFIFQYYEKEERGRGNFPDRFSARQFPNYSSELNVNALLLGDSALYLCASSSGFRAGTEAFFGQGTRLTVV.

The J gene is TRBJ1-5, the V gene TRBV7-9, with D hard to call. This CDR3 is 14 amino acids long. The germline CDR1 and CDR2 sequences are SEHNR and FQNEAQ (reference sequence). Deletions cut 1 base from V and 3 bases from J, with 7 bases between. The DNA for the CDR3 is TGTGCCAGCAGCTTAGGGCAATTCAATCAGCCCCAGCATTTT. As protein: CASSLGQFNQPQHF.

The CDR3 loop reads CASGLDRGDNQPQHF. In DNA, the CDR3 is TGTGCCAGCGGCCTGGACAGGGGAGACAATCAGCCCCAGCATTTT. The chain uses TRBV2 and TRBJ1-5; 9 nucleotides line up with TRBD1. The CDR3 sequence is 15 residues long. Germline CDR1 SNHLY, CDR2 FYNNEI. With 8 bases clipped from V and 3 bases from J, the junction kept 8 bases outside the gene matches.

The V gene is TRBV15, the J gene TRBJ1-3; the D is unclear. Per the germline V gene, CDR1 is LNHNV and CDR2 is YYDKDF (reference sequence). The CDR3 loop spans 14 amino acids. Trimming took off 3 bases at V and 0 bases at J, with 6 bases between the two ends. This CDR3 is CATSSASSGNTIYF. The CDR3 nucleotides read TGTGCCACCAGCAGCGCGAGCTCTGGAAACACCATATATTTT.

This sequence joins TRBV5-1 and TRBJ1-4; D possibly corresponds to TRBD1 (5 bases). The V and J ends lost 0 bases and 3 bases respectively, with 9 bases between them. CDR1 is SGHRS, CDR2 YFSETQ, per germline. CDR3 size: 15 residues. CDR3 bases: TGCGCCAGCAGCTTGGCCACGGGGGCTAATGAAAAACTGTTTTTT. This translates into CASSLATGANEKLFF.

The J gene is TRBJ1-2, the V gene TRBV12-3 or TRBV12-4; unclear D gene. Trimming stripped 3 bases from V and 0 bases from J, with 5 bases between. The CDR3 totals 13 residues. CDR3 loop: CASSFGTNYGYTF. As DNA, the CDR3 is TGTGCCAGCAGTTTCGGGACTAACTATGGCTACACCTTC.

The chain employs TRBV6-5 and TRBJ1-2, with D possibly matching TRBD1 (5 bases). There are 14 residues in the CDR3. Germline lookup yields CDR1 MNHEY and CDR2 SVGAGI. Trimming pared 7 bases from V and 3 bases from J, leaving 15 bases between. CDR3 sequence reads: CASTLRGDDYGYTF. The CDR3 DNA reads TGTGCCAGCACCCTCCGGGGGGACGACTATGGCTACACCTTC.

The chain uses TRBV29-1 and TRBJ2-1, with a tentative D call TRBD2 (6 bases). The CDR3 is made up of 14 amino acids. V was shortened by 6 bases and J by 2 bases, with 14 bases between the two germline ends. From germline, CDR1 is SQVTM and CDR2 ANQGSEA. CDR3 amino acids: CSVGGTAAYNEQFF. Here the CDR3 DNA reads TGCAGCGTCGGTGGGACTGCCGCCTACAATGAGCAGTTCTTC.

The chain carries TRBV7-2 and TRBJ1-1, with a possible D match to TRBD1 (6 bases). The germline V gene encodes CDR1 SGHTA and CDR2 FQGNSA. The V end was cut by 4 bases, the J end by 5 bases, with 14 bases between. CDR3 length equals 14 residues. The CDR3 sequence is CASSSKGEGTEAFF. Here the CDR3 DNA reads TGTGCCAGCAGCTCGAAGGGGGAGGGAACTGAAGCTTTCTTT. The complete variable domain, with remaining parts taken from reference TRBV7-2 and TRBJ1-1, reads GAGVSQSPSNKVTEKGKDVELRCDPISGHTALYWYRQSLGQGLEFLIYFQGNSAPDKSGLPSDRFSAERTGGSVSTLTIQRTQQEDSAVYLCASSSKGEGTEAFFGQGTRLTVV.

The V gene is TRBV7-9, the J gene TRBJ2-5; D is unclear. From germline, CDR1 is SEHNR and CDR2 FQNEAQ (reference sequence). The CDR3 is 14 residues long. Trimming removed 1 base at V and 5 bases at J, with 11 bases between. Written as DNA, the CDR3 is TGTGCCAGCAGCTTAGGGTCCAATGCGGAGACCCAGTACTTC. It is translated as CASSLGSNAETQYF.

This clone was counted once. In DNA form, the CDR3 reads TGTGCCAGCAGCACTTCCAGGGAGGGCGGCTACACCTTC. It codes for CASSTSREGGYTF. The chain has TRBV7-9 and TRBJ1-2; possibly TRBD1 for D (5 bases). The CDR3 covers 13 residues. The V and J ends lost 5 bases and 8 bases respectively, with 15 bases between them. Germline values: CDR1 SEHNR, CDR2 FQNEAQ (reference sequence).

The V gene is TRBV2, the J gene TRBJ1-5; D gene unclear. The CDR3 runs to 13 residues. Trimming removed 8 bases at V and 0 bases at J, with 8 bases between. Germline V gene data show CDR1 as SNHLY and CDR2 as FYNNEI. The CDR3 is CASVQDSNQPQHF. DNA for the CDR3: TGTGCCAGCGTTCAGGATAGCAATCAGCCCCAGCATTTT.

The chain has TRBV2 and TRBJ2-2; D may be TRBD1 (5 bases). The V gene's germline CDR1 is SNHLY and CDR2 FYNNEI. The V and J ends lost 3 bases and 3 bases respectively, with 8 bases between them. CDR3 length: 14 residues. The DNA for the CDR3 is TGTGCCAGCAGTGAGGACACATACACCGGGGAGCTGTTTTTT. Amino acids: CASSEDTYTGELFF.